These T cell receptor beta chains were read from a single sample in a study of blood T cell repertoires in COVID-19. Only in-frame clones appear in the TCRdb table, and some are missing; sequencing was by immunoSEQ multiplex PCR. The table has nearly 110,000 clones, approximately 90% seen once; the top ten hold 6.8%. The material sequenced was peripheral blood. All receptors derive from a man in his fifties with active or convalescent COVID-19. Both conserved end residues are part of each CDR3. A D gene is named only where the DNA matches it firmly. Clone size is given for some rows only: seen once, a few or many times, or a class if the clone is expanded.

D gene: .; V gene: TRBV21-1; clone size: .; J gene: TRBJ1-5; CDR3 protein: CASSKGDRGRWPQHF; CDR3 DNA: TGTGCCAGCAGCAAAGGTGACAGGGGGCGTTGGCCCCAGCATTTT
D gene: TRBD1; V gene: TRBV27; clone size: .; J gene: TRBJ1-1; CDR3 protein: CASSLNTGGNTEAFF; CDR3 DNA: TGTGCCAGCAGTTTAAATACAGGGGGGAACACTGAAGCTTTCTTT
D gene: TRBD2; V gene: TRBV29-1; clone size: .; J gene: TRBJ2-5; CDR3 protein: CSAGRAGETQYF; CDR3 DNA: TGCAGCGCCGGGAGGGCCGGGGAGACCCAGTACTTC
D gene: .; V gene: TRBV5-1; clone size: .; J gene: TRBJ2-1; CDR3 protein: CASSLDSYNEQFF; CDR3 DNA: TGCGCCAGCAGCTTGGATTCGTACAATGAGCAGTTCTTC
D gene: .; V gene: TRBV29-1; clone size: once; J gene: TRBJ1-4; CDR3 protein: CSVIWGGDEKLFF; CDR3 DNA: TGCAGCGTGATCTGGGGGGGGGATGAAAAACTGTTTTTT
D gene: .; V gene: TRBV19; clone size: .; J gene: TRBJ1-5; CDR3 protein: CASSTGQPELSNQPQHF; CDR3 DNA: TGTGCCAGTAGTACTGGACAGCCCGAACTTAGCAATCAGCCCCAGCATTTT
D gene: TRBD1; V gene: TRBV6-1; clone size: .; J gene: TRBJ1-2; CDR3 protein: CASSENPRTGSDGYTF; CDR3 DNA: TGTGCCAGCAGTGAAAACCCCCGGACAGGGAGCGATGGCTACACCTTC
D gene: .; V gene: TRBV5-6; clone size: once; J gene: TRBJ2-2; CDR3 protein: CASSLPGIGELFF; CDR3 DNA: TGTGCCAGCAGCTTGCCAGGGATCGGGGAGCTGTTTTTT
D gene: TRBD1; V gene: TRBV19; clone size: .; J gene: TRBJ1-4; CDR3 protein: CASSSIGQGNEKLFF; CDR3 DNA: TGTGCCAGTAGTTCGATCGGACAGGGGAATGAAAAACTGTTTTTT
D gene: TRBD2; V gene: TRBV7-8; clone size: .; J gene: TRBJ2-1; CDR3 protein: CASRVAGNINEQFF; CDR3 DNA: TGTGCCAGCAGAGTAGCGGGAAACATTAATGAGCAGTTCTTC
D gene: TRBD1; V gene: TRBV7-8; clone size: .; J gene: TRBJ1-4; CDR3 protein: CASSAWKPGQVPGKLFF; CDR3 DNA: TGTGCCAGCAGCGCATGGAAACCGGGACAGGTCCCAGGGAAACTGTTTTTT
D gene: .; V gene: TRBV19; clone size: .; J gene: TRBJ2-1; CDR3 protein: CASRQSQVNEQFF; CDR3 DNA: TGTGCCAGTAGGCAATCCCAGGTCAATGAGCAGTTCTTC
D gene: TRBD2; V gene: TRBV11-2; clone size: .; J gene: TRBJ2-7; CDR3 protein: CASSFGGGYEQYF; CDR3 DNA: TGTGCCAGCAGCTTCGGCGGGGGTTACGAGCAGTACTTC
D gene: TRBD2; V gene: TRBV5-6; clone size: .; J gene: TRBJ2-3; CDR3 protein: CASSLQTSGGPDTQYF; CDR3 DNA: TGTGCCAGCAGCTTGCAGACTAGCGGGGGTCCAGATACGCAGTATTTT
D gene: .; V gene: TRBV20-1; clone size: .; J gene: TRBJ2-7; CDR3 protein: CSASDSGLTYEQYF; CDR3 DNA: TGCAGTGCTAGTGACAGCGGGCTTACCTACGAGCAGTACTTC
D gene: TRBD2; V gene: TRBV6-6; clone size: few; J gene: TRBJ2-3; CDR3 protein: CASKLAGESTDTQYF; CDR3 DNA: TGTGCCAGCAAATTAGCGGGAGAGTCAACAGATACGCAGTATTTT
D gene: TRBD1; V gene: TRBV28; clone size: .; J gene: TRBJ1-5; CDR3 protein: CASRGGAGQPQHF; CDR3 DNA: TGTGCCAGCCGAGGGGGCGCGGGACAGCCCCAGCATTTT
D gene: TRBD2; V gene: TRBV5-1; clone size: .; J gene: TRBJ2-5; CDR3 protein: CASSPMTSGGIETQYF; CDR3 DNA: TGCGCCAGCAGCCCCATGACTAGCGGGGGGATAGAGACCCAGTACTTC
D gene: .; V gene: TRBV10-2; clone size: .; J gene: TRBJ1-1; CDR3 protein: CASSDPQGHNTEAFF; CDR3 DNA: TGCGCCAGCAGTGATCCACAGGGCCATAACACTGAAGCTTTCTTT
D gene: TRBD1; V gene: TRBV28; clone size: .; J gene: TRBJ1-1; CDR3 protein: CASSQLRQGARRAFF; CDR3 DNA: TGTGCCAGCAGTCAATTACGACAGGGGGCAAGGAGAGCTTTCTTT
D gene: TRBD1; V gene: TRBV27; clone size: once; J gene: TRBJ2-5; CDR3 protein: CASSLSSRGQETQYF; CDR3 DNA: TGTGCCAGCAGTTTATCAAGCAGGGGGCAAGAGACCCAGTACTTC
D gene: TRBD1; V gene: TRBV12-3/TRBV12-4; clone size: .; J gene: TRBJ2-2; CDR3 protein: CAGNRGLGGELFF; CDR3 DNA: TGTGCCGGCAACAGGGGGCTGGGAGGGGAGCTGTTTTTT
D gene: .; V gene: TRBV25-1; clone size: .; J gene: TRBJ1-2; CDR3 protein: CASSDPVGLDSNYGYTF; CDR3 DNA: TGTGCCAGCAGTGACCCGGTGGGGCTCGATTCTAACTATGGCTACACCTTC
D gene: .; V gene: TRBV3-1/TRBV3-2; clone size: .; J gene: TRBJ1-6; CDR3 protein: CASSLRGKGNSPLHF; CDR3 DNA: TGTGCCAGCAGCCTCAGGGGAAAGGGGAATTCACCCCTCCACTTT
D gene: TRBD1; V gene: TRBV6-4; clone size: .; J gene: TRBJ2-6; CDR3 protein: CASSDSAQGSSGANVLTF; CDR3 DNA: TGTGCCAGCAGTGACTCGGCACAGGGGAGCTCTGGGGCCAACGTCCTGACTTTC
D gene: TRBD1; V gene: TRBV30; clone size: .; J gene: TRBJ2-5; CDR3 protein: CAWGRDRGWETQYF; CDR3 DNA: TGTGCCTGGGGCCGGGACAGGGGGTGGGAGACCCAGTACTTC
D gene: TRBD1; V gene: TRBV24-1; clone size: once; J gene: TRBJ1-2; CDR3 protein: CATSESTGADYGYTF; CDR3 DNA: TGTGCCACCAGTGAATCGACAGGGGCAGACTATGGCTACACCTTC
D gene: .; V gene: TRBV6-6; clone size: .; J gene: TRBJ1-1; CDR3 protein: CASSLQENTEAFF; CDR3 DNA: TGTGCCAGCAGCTTACAGGAGAACACTGAAGCTTTCTTT
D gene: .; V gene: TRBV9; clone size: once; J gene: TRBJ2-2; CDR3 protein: CASSLTAGELFF; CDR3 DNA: TGTGCCAGCAGCCTGACAGCCGGGGAGCTGTTTTTT